Listed below are T cell receptor beta chains from one sample, sequenced in a study of a mutant IDH1 vaccine in newly diagnosed glioma. Their antigens remain unidentified. Data came from immunoSEQ multiplex PCR; TCRdb stores just in-frame clones and leaves some out. The sample yields roughly 60,000 clones, 74% seen once. Sequencing was performed on PBMCs, taken from a glioma patient whose treatment included an IDH1 peptide vaccine. The receptors originated from a man between 45 and 60 years old with glioma. CDR3s include the opening cysteine and the closing phenylalanine or tryptophan. A D gene is named only where the DNA matches it firmly. For some rows the clone size is stated as once, few or many, or as a class when expanded; others skip it.

v_gene,j_gene,abundance,d_gene,CDR3nt,CDR3aa
TRBV19,TRBJ1-5,.,.,TGTGCCAGTAGTAGTTCGCGGTCGGTTCAGCCCCAGCATTTT,CASSSSRSVQPQHF
TRBV6-1,TRBJ2-7,.,.,TGTGCCAGCGTATCCGGGACGGCGTTCTCCTACGAGCAGTACTTC,CASVSGTAFSYEQYF
TRBV7-9,TRBJ1-4,.,.,TGTGCCAGCAGCTTAGCCCACAGGGACGAAAAACTGTTTTTT,CASSLAHRDEKLFF
TRBV6-1,TRBJ2-3,once,TRBD2,TGTGCCAGCAGTCCAACGGCGGGGGGCACAGATACGCAGTATTTT,CASSPTAGGTDTQYF
TRBV14,TRBJ2-7,.,TRBD2,TGTGCCAGCAGCCAATTTAGCGGGAGATACTACGAGCAGTACTTC,CASSQFSGRYYEQYF
TRBV11-1,TRBJ2-7,once,.,TGTGCCAGCAGCTTAGGAGGATCAGGGTCCAGCTCCTACGAGCAGTACTTC,CASSLGGSGSSSYEQYF
TRBV5-8,TRBJ1-2,.,.,TGTGCCAGCAGGACCGGGACACTTAACTATGGCTACACCTTC,CASRTGTLNYGYTF
TRBV25-1,TRBJ2-1,once,.,TGTGCCAGCAAACCAGGCGGCAGCTACAATGAGCAGTTCTTC,CASKPGGSYNEQFF
TRBV7-2,TRBJ1-4,.,.,TGTGCCAGCAGCTTGGGAGGTTTGGGTGAAAAACTGTTTTTT,CASSLGGLGEKLFF
TRBV19,TRBJ2-1,once,.,TGTGCCAGTAGTTCCGGGGCCCACAATGAGCAGTTCTTC,CASSSGAHNEQFF
TRBV2,TRBJ2-7,.,TRBD2,TGTGCCAGCAGTGAACTGGGCGGGGGGACCTACGAGCAGTACTTC,CASSELGGGTYEQYF